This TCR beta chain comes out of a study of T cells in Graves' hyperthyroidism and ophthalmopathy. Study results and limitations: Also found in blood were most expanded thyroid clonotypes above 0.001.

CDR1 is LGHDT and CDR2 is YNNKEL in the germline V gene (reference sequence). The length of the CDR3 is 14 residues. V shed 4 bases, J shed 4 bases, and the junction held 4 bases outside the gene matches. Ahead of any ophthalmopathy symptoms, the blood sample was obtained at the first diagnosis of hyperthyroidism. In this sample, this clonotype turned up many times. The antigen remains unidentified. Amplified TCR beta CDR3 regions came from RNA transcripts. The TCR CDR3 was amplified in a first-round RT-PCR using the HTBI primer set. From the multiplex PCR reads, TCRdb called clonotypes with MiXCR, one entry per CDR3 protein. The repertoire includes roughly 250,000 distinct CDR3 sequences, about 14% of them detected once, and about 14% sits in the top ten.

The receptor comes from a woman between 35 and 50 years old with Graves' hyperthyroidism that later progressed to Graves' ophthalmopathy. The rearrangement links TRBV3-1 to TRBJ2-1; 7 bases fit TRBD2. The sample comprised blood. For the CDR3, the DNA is TGTGCCAGCAGCCCGACGGGACTATACAATGAGCAGTTCTTC. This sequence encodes CASSPTGLYNEQFF.